The clone carrying this TCR beta chain appeared a single time. The data were obtained in a study of blood T cell repertoires in COVID-19. Study summary: COVID-19 samples, acute and convalescent, were from the United States, Italy and Spain.

Clones were sequenced by immunoSEQ multiplex PCR, and TCRdb holds only the in-frame ones, with some missing. The sample lists 300,000 to 350,000 clones, 90% occurring once. This TCR came from a woman aged 25 to 39 with COVID-19, enrolled during active disease. The sample comprised peripheral blood.

The CDR3 loop is CASSIGTGFNEQYF. The CDR3 DNA sequence: TGTGCCAGTAGTATCGGGACAGGGTTTAACGAGCAGTACTTC. The chain joins TRBV19 to TRBJ2-7; 9 nucleotides align to TRBD1. This CDR3 is 14 amino acids long. Losses at the gene ends were 3 bases for V and 5 bases for J; bases not matched to a gene: 5. Germline loops: CDR1 LNHDA, CDR2 SQIVND (reference sequence).